This TCR beta chain was captured by sequencing in a study of blood T cell repertoires in COVID-19. About the study: Sites in the United States, Italy and Spain provided acute and convalescent COVID-19 samples. The analysed material was cDNA or gDNA that came from T cells, B-cell-depleted T cells, or PBMCs.

Seattle cases were enrolled at active infection and followed longitudinally. Per the original methods: Amplification of reference gene primers was used by the study to estimate nucleated cell counts. Using immunoSEQ multiplex PCR, the repertoire was profiled, and TCRdb retains in-frame clones only, with some absent. The V and J calls and clone size were taken over from that table, and D and trimming were inferred from the DNA. The sample records some 70,000 clones, 80% being singletons. This clonotype was sampled from a man over 45 with COVID-19, enrolled during active disease. The sequenced sample was peripheral blood.

The CDR3 sequence is CASRSVGGTQYF. The CDR3 DNA follows: TGTGCCAGCAGATCCGTGGGGGGGACCCAGTACTTC. This chain uses TRBV28 with TRBJ2-5, with a possible D match to TRBD2 (6 bases). This CDR3 has 12 amino acids. Germline CDR1 reads MDHEN; CDR2 reads SYDVKM. The V and J ends lost 6 bases and 7 bases respectively, with 12 bases between them. Full variable domain (rest looked up from reference TRBV28 and TRBJ2-5): DVKVTQSSRYLVKRTGEKVFLECVQDMDHENMFWYRQDPGLGLRLIYFSYDVKMKEKGDIPEGYSVSREKKERFSLILESASTNQTSMYLCASRSVGGTQYFGPGTRLLVL.